This T cell receptor beta chain is from a study of blood T cell repertoires in COVID-19. Study details: There were acute and convalescent COVID-19 samples, and they came from the United States, Italy and Spain.

The protocol was immunoSEQ multiplex PCR, while the TCRdb copy is restricted to in-frame clones and leaves out a portion. Here the sample spans some 340,000 clones, 90% to 95% being singletons. Trimming cost V 5 bases and J 5 bases; bases outside gene matches: 7. This CDR3 is 14 amino acids long. Germline CDR1 and CDR2: SGHVS and FNYEAQ. This TCR was sampled from a woman in her thirties who had been exposed to COVID-19. Sample: PBMCs or T cells enriched from blood (not recorded which). The chain carries TRBV7-6 and TRBJ2-5; 8 bases map to TRBD2. The CDR3, as DNA: TGTGCCAGCAGCCCCGGGGGGGCAAGGGAGACCCAGTACTTC. Its protein product is CASSPGGARETQYF.